The rows below give T cell receptor beta chains drawn from one sample of a study of early T cells in non-severe SARS-CoV-2 infection. From the 5' RACE reads, TCRdb called clonotypes with MiXCR, one entry per CDR3 protein. In the table there are some 29,000 distinct CDR3 sequences, 5.3% of which are singletons. The specimen was whole blood. The origin of the receptors is an adult who was a healthcare worker with PCR-confirmed SARS-CoV-2 infection or an uninfected control (not recorded which). CDR3s include the opening cysteine and the closing phenylalanine or tryptophan. The order of the fields is D gene, V gene, J gene, clone size, CDR3 DNA, CDR3 protein. A D gene is named only where the DNA matches it firmly. Only part of the rows carry a size: once, few, many, or a class if the clone is expanded.

d_gene: .
v_gene: TRBV20-1
j_gene: TRBJ2-3
abundance: many
CDR3nt: TGCAGTGCCCCCAACGCTGGCACAGATACGCAGTATTTT
CDR3aa: CSAPNAGTDTQYF

d_gene: .
v_gene: TRBV28
j_gene: TRBJ2-7
abundance: .
CDR3nt: TGTGCCAGCAGTCTCTACAGGGACGAGCAGTACTTC
CDR3aa: CASSLYRDEQYF

d_gene: TRBD1
v_gene: TRBV18
j_gene: TRBJ1-1
abundance: few
CDR3nt: TGTGCCAGCTCACGCGGACAGGGTACGAACACTGAAGCTTTCTTT
CDR3aa: CASSRGQGTNTEAFF

d_gene: TRBD1
v_gene: TRBV11-2
j_gene: TRBJ1-2
abundance: many
CDR3nt: TGTGCCAGCAGCCCCTTGCCCTCGACAGGGGGCTACTATGGCTACACCTTC
CDR3aa: CASSPLPSTGGYYGYTF

d_gene: .
v_gene: TRBV3-1
j_gene: TRBJ1-6
abundance: .
CDR3nt: TGTGCCAGCAGCCCCAATCAAGGACATCGAAATTCACCCCTCCACTTT
CDR3aa: CASSPNQGHRNSPLHF

d_gene: TRBD1
v_gene: TRBV19
j_gene: TRBJ2-7
abundance: many
CDR3nt: TGTGCCAGTAGTGTCCGACAGGGCTACTCCTACGAGCAGTACTTC
CDR3aa: CASSVRQGYSYEQYF

d_gene: .
v_gene: TRBV10-3
j_gene: TRBJ1-1
abundance: .
CDR3nt: TGTGCCATCACCAAGGGGCGTGAGAACACTGAAGCTTTCTTT
CDR3aa: CAITKGRENTEAFF

d_gene: TRBD1
v_gene: TRBV29-1
j_gene: TRBJ2-5
abundance: few
CDR3nt: TGCAGCGTTGAGGAGAGGGCAGGGGGCACGGAGACCCAGTACTTC
CDR3aa: CSVEERAGGTETQYF

d_gene: .
v_gene: TRBV6-6
j_gene: TRBJ2-7
abundance: .
CDR3nt: TGTGCCAGCAGGAAAGGGGAATACGAGCAGTACTTC
CDR3aa: CASRKGEYEQYF

d_gene: TRBD1
v_gene: TRBV7-9
j_gene: TRBJ1-4
abundance: many
CDR3nt: TGTGCCAGCAGCCTGGAGACAGGGACAAATGAAAAACTGTTTTTT
CDR3aa: CASSLETGTNEKLFF

d_gene: .
v_gene: TRBV28
j_gene: TRBJ2-1
abundance: medium-sized
CDR3nt: TGTGCCAGCAGTTTATTGGGGGTTAACTACAATGAGCAGTTCTTC
CDR3aa: CASSLLGVNYNEQFF

d_gene: TRBD1
v_gene: TRBV20-1
j_gene: TRBJ2-7
abundance: many
CDR3nt: TGCAGTGCCCCCGGGACAGGGATCATCTACGAGCAGTACTTC
CDR3aa: CSAPGTGIIYEQYF

d_gene: TRBD2
v_gene: TRBV5-5
j_gene: TRBJ2-5
abundance: medium-sized
CDR3nt: TGTGCCAGCGGAGGAAGGGGACTAGCGGGACAAGAGACCCAGTACTTC
CDR3aa: CASGGRGLAGQETQYF

d_gene: TRBD2
v_gene: TRBV12-3/TRBV12-4
j_gene: TRBJ2-1
abundance: .
CDR3nt: TGTGCCAGCAGCTCGTCGACTATGGGGGGGGATGAGCAGTTCTTC
CDR3aa: CASSSSTMGGDEQFF

d_gene: .
v_gene: TRBV10-3
j_gene: TRBJ2-3
abundance: few
CDR3nt: TGTGCCGCCCGAGCCAGGGGCAACACAGATACGCAGTATTTT
CDR3aa: CAARARGNTDTQYF